The 23 T cell receptor beta chains given below trace back to one sample, sequenced in a study of beta chain features in type 1 diabetes. cDNA synthesis used the whole RNA isolate, giving expressed TCRB sequences. Here immunoSEQ multiplex PCR was the method, and the copy in TCRdb shows in-frame clones only, minus some. The top ten clones hold roughly 4% of a sample with around 250,000 clones, 27% of them seen once. The sample taken for sequencing was central memory CD4+ T cells from blood. These receptors were taken from a man aged 30-40 years in good health.

The rearrangement links TRBV29-1 to TRBJ1-1; TRBD1 agrees at 10 bases. The V gene's germline CDR1 is SQVTM and CDR2 ANQGSEA. The CDR3 has 12 amino acids. CDR3 DNA sequence: TGCACCGTGACAGGGGGCTCTACTGAAGCTTTCTTT. As protein: CTVTGGSTEAFF.

The chain employs TRBV7-2 and TRBJ2-4, with D perhaps matching TRBD1 (5 bases). Between the trimmed V and J ends, which lost 5 bases and 0 bases, there was a span of 14 bases. This CDR3 spans 16 amino acids. CDR1 is SGHTA, CDR2 FQGNSA, per germline. This chain's CDR3 is CASSPQGFVAKNIQYF. For the CDR3, the DNA is TGTGCCAGCAGCCCCCAGGGTTTTGTAGCCAAAAACATTCAGTACTTC.

V is TRBV6-5 and J is TRBJ2-7; TRBD2 matches at 14 bases. After removal of 2 bases from V and 7 bases from J, the junction contained 7 bases not matched to a gene. This CDR3 region has 16 residues. CDR1 and CDR2 from the germline V gene are MNHEY and SVGAGI. The CDR3 DNA reads as TGTGCCAGCAGTTACGTCGGACTAGCGGGAGGTCAGGAGCAGTACTTC. This gives the protein CASSYVGLAGGQEQYF.

The rearrangement joins TRBV7-9 to TRBJ2-7, with TRBD1 identical over 7 bases. The CDR3 sequence is 14 residues long. Unmatched junction bases numbered 9, after V lost 0 bases and J lost 10 bases. The V gene's germline CDR1 is SEHNR and CDR2 FQNEAQ (reference sequence). This CDR3 is CASSLAEGQPSQYF. The CDR3, as DNA: TGTGCCAGCAGCTTAGCCGAGGGACAGCCGAGCCAGTACTTC.

The rearrangement uses TRBV28 and TRBJ2-7; 7 bases are shared with TRBD2. Germline V gene lookup returns CDR1 MDHEN and CDR2 SYDVKM. With V trimmed by 4 bases and J by 3 bases, 6 bases remained unmatched. This CDR3 comprises 14 residues. The CDR3 protein is CASSYTGTNYEQYF. CDR3 nucleotide sequence: TGTGCCAGCAGTTATACCGGGACTAACTACGAGCAGTACTTC.

The rearrangement links TRBV4-1 to TRBJ2-5, with a weak D call TRBD2 (5 bases). CDR3 length: 15 residues. Trimming cost V 0 bases and J 5 bases, with 13 bases left between them. CDR1 and CDR2 from the germline V gene are MGHRA and YSYEKL. The CDR3 DNA is TGCGCCAGCAGCCAAGATTTCTTCCGGGATGAGACCCAGTACTTC. This codes for CASSQDFFRDETQYF.

As regards this clone: Other DNA sequences in this sample translate to the same CDR3. This chain links TRBV9 with TRBJ1-1, with no clear D. CDR1 and CDR2 from the germline V gene are SGDLS and YYNGEE. Deletions cut 0 bases from V and 1 base from J, with 7 bases between. CDR3 size: 14 residues. The CDR3 loop reads CASSVGGENTEAFF. CDR3 DNA: TGTGCCAGCAGCGTAGGTGGGGAGAACACTGAAGCTTTCTTT.

In its sample, this clone was seen a few times. The V gene is TRBV7-2, the J gene TRBJ2-3; 7 bases agree with TRBD2. CDR1 is SGHTA and CDR2 is FQGNSA in the germline V gene. CDR3 length equals 15 residues. Germline trimming cut 5 bases from V and 4 bases from J; bases unmatched to any gene: 9. DNA for the CDR3: TGTGCCAGCAGCCCCCGGGGGGTGAATGCAGATACGCAGTATTTT. Translated, it gives CASSPRGVNADTQYF.

The table lists this clone with a few counts. The chain recombines TRBV14 with TRBJ2-1; perhaps D is TRBD1 or TRBD2 (5 bases each). In germline, CDR1 is SGHDN, CDR2 FVKESK. The V gene lost 1 base and the J gene lost 12 bases, with 13 bases spanning the gap. This CDR3 spans 13 amino acids. Here the CDR3 reads CASSQGGREAQFF. The CDR3 DNA sequence: TGTGCCAGCAGCCAAGGGGGACGGGAAGCGCAGTTCTTC.

This clone was recorded at least ten times. The CDR3 spells CASSPDPGWGYTF. CDR3 DNA: TGTGCCAGCTCACCGGATCCCGGTTGGGGCTACACCTTC. The chain recombines TRBV18 with TRBJ1-2; D uncertain. Trimming pared 3 bases from V and 8 bases from J, leaving 13 bases between. The CDR3 sequence is 13 residues long. The V gene's germline CDR1 is KGHSH and CDR2 LQKENI.

There are a few counts of this clone. The rearrangement joins TRBV5-4 to TRBJ2-1, with 7 bases lining up with TRBD2. The CDR3 runs to 17 residues. V was pared by 9 bases and J by 1 base, with 16 bases of the junction left unmatched. CDR1 is SGHNT, CDR2 YYREEE, per germline (reference sequence). CDR3: CANAGTNLLSSYNEQFF. CDR3 bases: TGTGCCAACGCTGGGACTAACTTATTATCGTCCTACAATGAGCAGTTCTTC.

The chain uses TRBV7-2 and TRBJ1-1; D might be TRBD1 (5 bases). The CDR3 extends over 13 amino acids. Germline V lookup: CDR1 SGHTA, CDR2 FQGNSA. The V and J ends lost 6 bases and 0 bases respectively, with 8 bases between them. CDR3 sequence (DNA): TGTGCCAGCAGGGCAGGGATGAACACTGAAGCTTTCTTT. The encoded protein is CASRAGMNTEAFF.

The chain has TRBV11-2 and TRBJ2-3; D is possibly TRBD2 (5 bases). With 2 bases removed from V and 5 bases from J, the gap between germline ends came to 11 bases. The CDR3 loop spans 14 amino acids. CDR1 and CDR2 (germline): SGHAT, FQNNGV. The CDR3 region has the DNA TGTGCCAGCAGCTTACCATCAGAGGGAGATACGCAGTATTTT. Its translation is CASSLPSEGDTQYF.

The chain employs TRBV20-1 and TRBJ2-5; tentatively, D is TRBD2 (7 bases). The CDR3 is 11 amino acids. Trimming cost V 5 bases and J 5 bases, with 9 bases left between them. The germline CDR1 and CDR2 sequences are DFQATT and SNEGSKA (reference sequence). This chain's CDR3 is CSAGRGETQYF. The CDR3 nucleotides read TGCAGTGCTGGGAGGGGGGAGACCCAGTACTTC.

On this clone: Other nucleotide sequences in the sample specify the same CDR3. This chain links TRBV30 with TRBJ1-1, with D unclear. Germline V gene data show CDR1 as GTSNPN and CDR2 as SVGIG (reference sequence). V was pared by 0 bases and J by 0 bases, with 5 bases between. CDR3 length: 13 amino acids. The CDR3, as DNA: TGTGCCTGGAGTGTAGGGCTGAACACTGAAGCTTTCTTT. Encoded protein: CAWSVGLNTEAFF. The full variable domain, rest sourced from reference TRBV30 and TRBJ1-1, is SQTIHQWPATLVQPVGSPLSLECTVEGTSNPNLYWYRQAAGRGLQLLFYSVGIGQISSEVPQNLSASRPQDRQFILSSKKLLLSDSGFYLCAWSVGLNTEAFFGQGTRLTVV.

The chain recombines TRBV10-3 with TRBJ2-5; 10 nucleotides match TRBD1. This CDR3 is built from 15 residues. Per germline, CDR1 ENHRY and CDR2 SYGVKD. V gave up 9 bases and J gave up 4 bases; unmatched junction bases: 11. CDR3 sequence: CAIADPTGGIETQYF. CDR3 sequence (DNA): TGTGCCATAGCGGATCCGACAGGGGGCATAGAGACCCAGTACTTC.

V usage is TRBV30 and J usage is TRBJ2-1, with 7 bases lining up with TRBD1. CDR3 length: 13 amino acids. Germline CDR1 reads GTSNPN; CDR2 reads SVGIG (reference sequence). V shed 4 bases and J 4 bases; nucleotides not matched to a gene: 4. Written as DNA, the CDR3 is TGTGCCTGGACCGGACAGGCGTACAATGAGCAGTTCTTC. Translating gives CAWTGQAYNEQFF.

This clone has just a few counts. The rearrangement links TRBV29-1 to TRBJ1-1; a weak D match, TRBD1 (5 bases). Germline V gene data show CDR1 as SQVTM and CDR2 as ANQGSEA. The CDR3 spans 14 residues. Trimming took 4 bases from V and 1 from J, leaving 13 bases between them. The CDR3 loop reads CSVAEGRRNTEAFF. For the CDR3, the DNA is TGCAGCGTTGCCGAGGGGCGTCGGAACACTGAAGCTTTCTTT.

Here the CDR3 DNA reads TGTGCCAGCAGTTCCACGGGGGGTGGTGAGCAGTACTTC. Translating it yields CASSSTGGGEQYF. V usage is TRBV27 and J usage is TRBJ2-7; 7 bases agree with TRBD2. Losses at the gene ends were 4 bases for V and 7 bases for J; bases not matched to a gene: 7. Germline CDR1 is MNHEY and CDR2 is SMNVEV (reference sequence). The CDR3 spans 13 residues.

The chain employs TRBV28 and TRBJ2-7; TRBD2 matches at 8 bases. V trimming: 3 bases; J trimming: 6 bases; junction bases outside the gene matches: 7. Germline values: CDR1 MDHEN, CDR2 SYDVKM. The CDR3 runs 14 residues. The CDR3 sequence: CASSLTAGVGEQYF. DNA for the CDR3: TGTGCCAGCAGTTTGACAGCGGGAGTAGGCGAGCAGTACTTC. Together with reference TRBV28 and TRBJ2-7, the CDR3 gives the full variable domain: DVKVTQSSRYLVKRTGEKVFLECVQDMDHENMFWYRQDPGLGLRLIYFSYDVKMKEKGDIPEGYSVSREKKERFSLILESASTNQTSMYLCASSLTAGVGEQYFGPGTRLTVT.

This clone showed up just a few times. V is TRBV30 and J is TRBJ2-3; 7 nucleotides align to TRBD1. Germline assignment: CDR1 GTSNPN and CDR2 SVGIG (reference sequence). The CDR3 is made up of 15 amino acids. The J segment lost 0 bases and the V segment lost 0 bases, leaving 3 bases of the junction unmatched. CDR3 coding DNA: TGTGCCTGGAGTGTAGCAGGGGGTAGCACAGATACGCAGTATTTT. Translation gives CAWSVAGGSTDTQYF.

This chain uses TRBV28 with TRBJ1-2, with 7 bases matching TRBD1. There are 14 residues in the CDR3. CDR1 is MDHEN and CDR2 is SYDVKM in the germline V gene. V shed 6 bases, J shed 8 bases, and the junction held 12 bases outside the gene matches. CDR3 in DNA: TGTGCCAGCAGCCGAGGCGGCCAAGGGGGCGGCTACACCTTC. This gives the protein CASSRGGQGGGYTF.

This clone was seen only a few times. The gene calls are TRBV28 and TRBJ2-7; perhaps TRBD1 as D (6 bases). The germline V and J ends were trimmed by 7 bases and 3 bases, with 19 bases remaining between them. CDR1 is MDHEN, CDR2 SYDVKM, per germline. This CDR3 region has 15 residues. CDR3 protein: CASTALLGTNYEQYF. The DNA for the CDR3 is TGTGCCAGCACCGCTCTCCTGGGGACAAACTACGAGCAGTACTTC.